Below, one T cell receptor beta chain is given with its context. These data belong to a study of human T cells and chemical hapten exposure. The CDR3 extends over 13 amino acids. Trimming stripped 5 bases from V and 6 bases from J, with 12 bases between. TCRdb reprocessed the RACE reads with MiXCR, giving one entry per CDR3 protein. Of 330,000 or so distinct CDR3 sequences in the sample, just under 6.5% were seen once. Time point indicated: patch test 2, 6 weeks after DPC sensitization. Treatment meaning: therapeutic diphenylcyclopropenone sensitization with weekly scalp DPC. The receptor's source is a young woman with alopecia areata. Some clones in this sample may be carry-over from other donors' samples. The J gene is TRBJ2-3, the V gene TRBV12-3 or TRBV12-4; a possible D gene is TRBD2 (5 bases). The sample in question was whole blood, obtained in connection with sensitization to the hapten diphenylcyclopropenone (DPC). CDR3 nucleotide sequence: TGTGCCAGCAGTAGGAGGAGGCGGGATACGCAGTATTTT. Translated, it gives CASSRRRRDTQYF.